The 21 T cell receptor beta chains given below trace back to one sample, sequenced in a study of cytomegalovirus exposure and HLA in healthy donors. Primers: 60 Vbeta forward and 13 Jbeta reverse. Using immunoSEQ multiplex PCR, the repertoire was profiled, and TCRdb retains in-frame clones only, with some absent. Here the sample spans about 150,000 clones, roughly 74% being singletons. Source material: PBMCs. The receptors come from a man aged 18 to 29 in good health and CMV-seronegative.

The rearrangement joins TRBV6-6 to TRBJ2-2; 9 nucleotides align to TRBD2. This CDR3 contains 15 residues. J lost 4 bases, V lost 2 bases, and 2 bases had no gene match. CDR1 and CDR2 (germline): MNHNY, SVGAGI (reference sequence). The CDR3, as DNA: TGTGCCAGCAGTTACGGCGGGGGGGCCACCGGGGAGCTGTTTTTT. This gives the protein CASSYGGGATGELFF.

The V and J genes are TRBV4-3 and TRBJ1-4; D is undetermined. Trimming removed 1 base at V and 4 bases at J, with 10 bases between. CDR3 length: 15 residues. CDR1 is LGHNA and CDR2 is YSLEER in the germline V gene. The CDR3 loop reads CASSQVAGFNEKLFF. The CDR3, as DNA: TGCGCCAGCAGCCAAGTAGCGGGATTTAATGAAAAACTGTTTTTT.

This chain links TRBV4-3 with TRBJ1-2, with D possibly TRBD1 on 6 matching bases. The V gene's germline CDR1 is LGHNA and CDR2 YSLEER. The V gene lost 2 bases and the J gene lost 3 bases, with 10 bases spanning the gap. The CDR3 runs 14 residues. DNA of the CDR3: TGCGCCAGCAGCCAAACAGGGTGGGACTATGGCTACACCTTC. Encoded protein: CASSQTGWDYGYTF.

The V call is TRBV2, the J call TRBJ1-2, with TRBD1 identical over 9 bases. This CDR3 comprises 13 residues. Trimming removed 6 bases from V and 4 bases from J; junction bases left unmatched: 3. CDR1 SNHLY and CDR2 FYNNEI come from the germline V gene. CDR3 in amino acids: CASSLGQGYGYTF. CDR3 coding DNA: TGTGCCAGCAGCCTGGGACAGGGCTATGGCTACACCTTC.

This chain's CDR3 is CASSLGQYSYNSPLHF. The CDR3 nucleotides read TGCGCCAGCAGCTTGGGACAGTACTCCTATAATTCACCCCTCCACTTT. The rearrangement joins TRBV5-1 to TRBJ1-6; a possible D gene is TRBD1 (5 bases). The CDR3 consists of 16 residues. Germline V CDR1 and CDR2: SGHRS, YFSETQ. V lost 0 bases and J 0 bases, leaving 7 bases between the germline ends. The full variable domain, completed using reference TRBV5-1 and TRBJ1-6, is KAGVTQTPRYLIKTRGQQVTLSCSPISGHRSVSWYQQTPGQGLQFLFEYFSETQRNKGNFPGRFSGRQFSNSRSEMNVSTLELGDSALYLCASSLGQYSYNSPLHFGNGTRLTVT.

The chain employs TRBV5-4 and TRBJ1-4; 11 nucleotides line up with TRBD1. Germline trimming cut 4 bases from V and 2 bases from J; bases unmatched to any gene: 4. Germline loops: CDR1 SGHNT, CDR2 YYREEE (reference sequence). The CDR3 extends over 16 amino acids. The CDR3 here is CASSRDRGSTNEKLFF. The CDR3 coding sequence is TGTGCCAGCAGCCGGGACAGGGGGTCTACTAATGAAAAACTGTTTTTT.

The rearrangement uses TRBV19 and TRBJ1-3; weak D call: TRBD1 (5 bases). The CDR3 covers 15 residues. Per the germline V gene, CDR1 is LNHDA and CDR2 is SQIVND (reference sequence). Trimming took off 4 bases at V and 2 bases at J, with 12 bases between the two ends. For the CDR3, the DNA is TGTGCCAGTAGTACCGACAGTGTTCCTGGAAACACCATATATTTT. Its translation: CASSTDSVPGNTIYF.

The J gene is TRBJ2-3, the V gene TRBV4-1; unclear D gene. Trimming took off 2 bases at V and 0 bases at J, with 9 bases between the two ends. Germline V gene data show CDR1 as MGHRA and CDR2 as YSYEKL. This CDR3 comprises 15 residues. This CDR3 is CASSQSPTSTDTQYF. The DNA of the CDR3 is TGCGCCAGCAGCCAAAGCCCTACTAGCACAGATACGCAGTATTTT.

V usage is TRBV5-1 and J usage is TRBJ2-1; TRBD2 matches at 12 bases. This CDR3 comprises 16 residues. The junction had 7 bases not matched to a gene; V was cut back by 0 bases and J by 9 bases. The V gene's germline CDR1 is SGHRS and CDR2 YFSETQ. The DNA for the CDR3 is TGCGCCAGCAGCTTGGGGCTAGCGGGGGGGCAGGGTGAGCAGTTCTTC. Protein: CASSLGLAGGQGEQFF.

The chain employs TRBV7-2 and TRBJ1-5, with unresolved D. Trimming left V 4 bases short and J 7 bases short, with 14 bases between. The CDR3 runs 14 residues. Germline-derived CDR1 and CDR2 are SGHTA and FQGNSA. CDR3 residues: CASSSLGTWQPQHF. For the CDR3, the DNA is TGTGCCAGCAGCTCCCTAGGCACTTGGCAGCCCCAGCATTTT.

This chain uses TRBV29-1 with TRBJ2-5; 12 nucleotides line up with TRBD1. Trimming took 8 bases from V and 5 from J; bases not matched to a gene: 18. Germline CDR1 SQVTM, CDR2 ANQGSEA. The CDR3 has 17 amino acids. CDR3: CSLGAGTGGNLEETQYF. DNA for the CDR3: TGCAGCCTTGGGGCCGGGACAGGGGGCAATTTGGAGGAGACCCAGTACTTC.

The chain links TRBV6-6 to TRBJ2-2, with D unresolved. The CDR3 covers 14 residues. The germline V gene encodes CDR1 MNHNY and CDR2 SVGAGI (reference sequence). V dropped 2 bases and J dropped 1 base, with 5 bases sitting between them. The CDR3 DNA reads as TGTGCCAGCAGTTACGAACAGAACACCGGGGAGCTGTTTTTT. As protein: CASSYEQNTGELFF.

The chain has TRBV5-1 and TRBJ1-1, with D possibly matching TRBD1 (6 bases). The CDR3 totals 14 residues. Germline CDR1 SGHRS, CDR2 YFSETQ. Trimming stripped 6 bases from V and 2 bases from J, with 14 bases between. The CDR3 DNA sequence: TGCGCCAGCAACACAGGGACGTCCAACACTGAAGCTTTCTTT. Its translation is CASNTGTSNTEAFF.

The chain carries TRBV5-1 and TRBJ1-2; 7 bases are shared with TRBD1. V lost 2 bases, J lost 5 bases, and 6 bases stayed unmatched. From germline, CDR1 is SGHRS and CDR2 YFSETQ. This CDR3 is 14 amino acids long. CDR3 residues: CASSFEQGWYGYTF. The CDR3, as DNA: TGCGCCAGCAGCTTCGAACAGGGGTGGTATGGCTACACCTTC.

The V call is TRBV6-6, the J call TRBJ1-1; tentative D call: TRBD1 (5 bases). Looked up from germline, CDR1 is MNHNY and CDR2 is SVGAGI (reference sequence). V lost 7 bases, J lost 7 bases, and 10 bases lay in between. The CDR3 consists of 11 residues. DNA for the CDR3: TGTGCCAGCAAGGCCCAGGGTGAAGCTTTCTTT. It encodes CASKAQGEAFF.

V is TRBV19 and J is TRBJ1-3, with D uncertain. CDR1 and CDR2 (germline): LNHDA, SQIVND (reference sequence). Trimming shortened V by 3 bases and J by 0 bases, and 15 bases separated the two germline ends. This CDR3 is built from 17 residues. The CDR3 sequence: CASSIPGAASSGNTIYF. DNA for the CDR3: TGTGCCAGTAGTATCCCCGGCGCAGCGAGCTCTGGAAACACCATATATTTT.

This rearrangement joins TRBV10-3 to TRBJ1-2; 10 positions match TRBD1. There are 14 residues in the CDR3. J lost 4 bases, V lost 11 bases, and 10 bases had no gene match. The V gene's germline CDR1 is ENHRY and CDR2 SYGVKD. The CDR3 sequence is CAAGGTGAGYGYTF. CDR3 DNA sequence: TGTGCCGCCGGGGGGACAGGGGCAGGCTATGGCTACACCTTC.

The chain recombines TRBV9 with TRBJ2-7; D is ambiguous. The germline CDR1 and CDR2 sequences are SGDLS and YYNGEE. Trimming left V 4 bases short and J 1 base short, with 12 bases between. The CDR3 has 14 residues. CDR3 in DNA: TGTGCCAGCAGCCCCAGACCGACTTCCTACGAGCAGTACTTC. Encoded protein: CASSPRPTSYEQYF.

The chain is built from TRBV23-1 and TRBJ2-2; TRBD1 agrees at 9 bases. Being an ORF, TRBV23-1 has a function that is uncertain. The trim removed 1 base at V and 3 bases at J, leaving 9 bases unmatched. The CDR3 is 18 amino acids. The CDR3 DNA reads TGCGCCAGCAGTCAATATTCCGGGACAGGGAGGTACACCGGGGAGCTGTTTTTT. It codes for CASSQYSGTGRYTGELFF.

J is TRBJ2-5 and V is TRBV7-9; weak D call: TRBD1 (6 bases). CDR3 length: 13 residues. Deletions cut 1 base from V and 9 bases from J, with 12 bases between. CDR1 and CDR2 (germline): SEHNR, FQNEAQ (reference sequence). The CDR3: CASSLEGRGPQYF. CDR3 DNA: TGTGCCAGCAGCTTAGAAGGCAGGGGCCCCCAGTACTTC.

CDR3 protein: CASSLFAYAQGARSNEQYF. The CDR3 coding sequence is TGTGCCAGCAGCTTATTCGCCTATGCTCAGGGGGCGCGTTCTAACGAGCAGTACTTC. The chain links TRBV7-6 to TRBJ2-7, with 8 nucleotides matching TRBD1. This CDR3 spans 19 amino acids. CDR1 and CDR2 from the germline V gene are SGHVS and FNYEAQ. Unmatched junction bases numbered 20, after V lost 2 bases and J lost 5 bases.